This T cell receptor beta chain is drawn from a study of cytomegalovirus exposure and HLA in healthy donors. Details on this clone: Antigen: not known.

The study ran its PCR with 60 Vbeta and 13 Jbeta primers. Sequencing was performed with immunoSEQ multiplex PCR; in TCRdb, only in-frame clones are kept and a portion is missing. The sample shows 150,000 or so clones, 70% to 80% of them seen only once. Whole-study results and caveats: The study put about 180 TCR beta chains on its list as cytomegalovirus-associated.

Nominal health characterized the donors when sampled, though unrecorded immune exposures were likely. Sequenced: PBMCs. The TCR comes from a middle-aged man in good health and CMV-seropositive.

The CDR3 is CASSLLGLEGNTIYF. DNA for the CDR3: TGTGCCAGCAGTCTCCTCGGGTTAGAAGGAAACACCATATATTTT. The chain couples TRBV28 to TRBJ1-3; D is unresolved. The CDR3 is 15 residues long. The ends were cut back, 5 bases at V and 4 bases at J, with 15 bases in the middle. Germline assignment: CDR1 MDHEN and CDR2 SYDVKM.